The rows below give T cell receptor beta chains drawn from one sample of a study of blood T cells in healthy people across ages. TCRdb passed the 5' RACE reads through MiXCR, listing each CDR3 protein once. The table records about 720,000 distinct CDR3 sequences, about 20% of them present only once. Sequencing was carried out using blood. These receptors all stem from a man in his 70s in good health. Each CDR3 is given with its conserved first and last residue. Each record gives: V gene, clone size, D gene, J gene, CDR3 DNA, CDR3 protein. D genes are given only for firm matches. Size is omitted from some rows. Given values are once, few, many or a class for expanded clones.

v_call: TRBV20-1; clone_size: few; d_call: TRBD1; j_call: TRBJ1-5; cdr3_nt: TGCAGTGCCACAATTCCGGGACAGGGCCATCAGCCCCAGCATTTT; cdr3_aa: CSATIPGQGHQPQHF
v_call: TRBV7-9; clone_size: few; d_call: .; j_call: TRBJ1-1; cdr3_nt: TGTGCCAGCAGCTCACAGGTGGGCACTGAAGCTTTCTTT; cdr3_aa: CASSSQVGTEAFF
v_call: TRBV6-2/TRBV6-3; clone_size: few; d_call: TRBD1; j_call: TRBJ2-5; cdr3_nt: TGTGCCAGCAGTTACCCCAGGGGGAGCGAGACCCAGTACTTC; cdr3_aa: CASSYPRGSETQYF
v_call: TRBV5-1; clone_size: .; d_call: .; j_call: TRBJ1-2; cdr3_nt: TGCGCCAGCAGCCCGCAGACGGGATCAGGCTACACCTTC; cdr3_aa: CASSPQTGSGYTF
v_call: TRBV18; clone_size: few; d_call: TRBD1; j_call: TRBJ2-3; cdr3_nt: TGTGCCAGCTCACCGGGACAGCCTAGGACAGATACGCAGTATTTT; cdr3_aa: CASSPGQPRTDTQYF
v_call: TRBV27; clone_size: .; d_call: .; j_call: TRBJ2-3; cdr3_nt: TGTGCCAGCAGTTTATTCGGCAGGCCAGACACAGATACGCAGTATTTT; cdr3_aa: CASSLFGRPDTDTQYF
v_call: TRBV28; clone_size: few; d_call: .; j_call: TRBJ2-7; cdr3_nt: TGTGCCAGCGGTGCCGAAGCCTACGAGCAGTACTTC; cdr3_aa: CASGAEAYEQYF
v_call: TRBV20-1; clone_size: many; d_call: TRBD2; j_call: TRBJ2-3; cdr3_nt: TGCAGTGCTAGTCGGACTAGCGGGAGTTCAGATACGCAGTATTTT; cdr3_aa: CSASRTSGSSDTQYF
v_call: TRBV20-1; clone_size: .; d_call: TRBD1; j_call: TRBJ1-5; cdr3_nt: TGCAGTGCTGGTGACAGGGACAGCAATCAGCCCCAGCATTTT; cdr3_aa: CSAGDRDSNQPQHF
v_call: TRBV4-3; clone_size: few; d_call: .; j_call: TRBJ1-6; cdr3_nt: TGCGCCAGCAGCCAAGGGGCATTCGGGGTTTCACCCCTCCACTTT; cdr3_aa: CASSQGAFGVSPLHF
v_call: TRBV27; clone_size: .; d_call: .; j_call: TRBJ1-2; cdr3_nt: TGTGCCAGCAGTTTACGCGGCCAGTCTCGTGGCTACACCTTC; cdr3_aa: CASSLRGQSRGYTF
v_call: TRBV7-3; clone_size: .; d_call: .; j_call: TRBJ2-2; cdr3_nt: TGTGCCAGCAGCTTAACTAGCGCCGGGGAGCTGTTTTTT; cdr3_aa: CASSLTSAGELFF
v_call: TRBV3-1; clone_size: few; d_call: .; j_call: TRBJ1-2; cdr3_nt: TGTGCCAGCAGCCAAGGGGCCGGGAGAGCTAACTATGGCTACACCTTC; cdr3_aa: CASSQGAGRANYGYTF
v_call: TRBV6-2/TRBV6-3; clone_size: .; d_call: .; j_call: TRBJ2-1; cdr3_nt: TGTGCCAGCACCCAAACCAGGGACGGGGTGGATGAGCAGTTCTTC; cdr3_aa: CASTQTRDGVDEQFF
v_call: TRBV7-2; clone_size: few; d_call: TRBD1; j_call: TRBJ2-1; cdr3_nt: TGTGCCAGCAGCCGTACAAGGGACAGGGGCAATGAGCAGTTCTTC; cdr3_aa: CASSRTRDRGNEQFF
v_call: TRBV14; clone_size: few; d_call: .; j_call: TRBJ1-5; cdr3_nt: TGTGCCAGCAGCAGCCGGGCGGGGACCCAGCATTTT; cdr3_aa: CASSSRAGTQHF
v_call: TRBV6-1; clone_size: .; d_call: .; j_call: TRBJ1-1; cdr3_nt: TGTGCCAGCAGGGCACAGGGAAGGCTGGAAGCTTTCTTT; cdr3_aa: CASRAQGRLEAFF
v_call: TRBV18; clone_size: .; d_call: .; j_call: TRBJ1-1; cdr3_nt: TGTGCCAGCTCACCACAAGAGACAGGTGTTGAAACTTTCTTT; cdr3_aa: CASSPQETGVETFF
v_call: TRBV29-1; clone_size: few; d_call: TRBD1; j_call: TRBJ2-3; cdr3_nt: TGCAGCGTTGGCATGGGACAGGCAGATACGCAGTATTTT; cdr3_aa: CSVGMGQADTQYF
v_call: TRBV7-9; clone_size: .; d_call: .; j_call: TRBJ2-4; cdr3_nt: TGTGCCAGCAGCTTATACAGGACCCTAGCCAAAAACATTCAGTACTTC; cdr3_aa: CASSLYRTLAKNIQYF
v_call: TRBV3-1; clone_size: few; d_call: TRBD2; j_call: TRBJ2-5; cdr3_nt: TGTGCCAGCAGCCAATATTCCGGGGAGGGGGAGACCCAGTACTTC; cdr3_aa: CASSQYSGEGETQYF
v_call: TRBV19; clone_size: many; d_call: .; j_call: TRBJ2-1; cdr3_nt: TGTGCCAGTAGTCCGGGTTACAATGAGCAGTTCTTC; cdr3_aa: CASSPGYNEQFF
v_call: TRBV20-1; clone_size: few; d_call: .; j_call: TRBJ2-7; cdr3_nt: TGCAGTGCTAGTTTTACGGGGAGCTCCTACGAGCAGTACTTC; cdr3_aa: CSASFTGSSYEQYF
v_call: TRBV27; clone_size: few; d_call: .; j_call: TRBJ2-2; cdr3_nt: TGTGCCAGCAGTTTCCGCCCGAGGGTGGCCGGGGAGCTGTTTTTT; cdr3_aa: CASSFRPRVAGELFF
v_call: TRBV5-1; clone_size: .; d_call: .; j_call: TRBJ1-2; cdr3_nt: TGCGCCGGCAGGAGGGAAGACTATGGCTACACCTTC; cdr3_aa: CAGRREDYGYTF
v_call: TRBV10-3; clone_size: .; d_call: .; j_call: TRBJ1-3; cdr3_nt: TGTGCCATCGCTACAGCTGGAAACACCATATATTTT; cdr3_aa: CAIATAGNTIYF